This TCR beta chain was captured by sequencing in a study of early T cells in non-severe SARS-CoV-2 infection. The wider study: Sequencing input comprised bulk RNA from unsorted whole blood; chain pairing was not available. Study results and limitations: VDJdb matching skewed toward anti-spike CD8 responses, missing private and CD4 specificities.

Individual cDNA molecules carried attached unique molecular identifiers. A single record per CDR3 protein comes from TCRdb applying MiXCR to the 5' RACE reads. The repertoire has under 45,000 distinct CDR3 sequences, roughly 8% of them found once; the top ten carry 9.5% to 15%. Worth noting for this clonotype: Its antigen is as yet unknown.

CDR1 is SEHNR and CDR2 is FQNEAQ in the germline V gene (reference sequence). This CDR3 is built from 15 residues. The germline V and J ends were trimmed by 3 bases and 3 bases, with 11 bases remaining between them. The chain employs TRBV7-9 and TRBJ2-2; D is ambiguous. Sequences were derived from whole blood, sampled at baseline. The clonotype originates from an adult who was a healthcare worker with PCR-confirmed SARS-CoV-2 infection or an uninfected control (not recorded which). The CDR3 DNA follows: TGTGCCAGCAGCTTGACACCTCTGCACACCGGGGAGCTGTTTTTT. Amino acids: CASSLTPLHTGELFF.